The rows below give T cell receptor beta chains drawn from one sample of a study of blood T cell repertoires in COVID-19. Measured with immunoSEQ multiplex PCR; TCRdb has only the in-frame clones, and not every one. The table includes more than 45,000 clones, 65% to 85% detected once. The specimen was peripheral blood. These receptors all stem from a man of 80 years or more with COVID-19, enrolled during active disease. CDR3s leave out the opening cysteine and the closing phenylalanine or tryptophan.

V,CDR3
TRBV6-1,ASRPTGQSYEQY
TRBV2,ASIPGLLEDYGYT
TRBV11-3,ASSPTGGAGNNEQF
TRBV7-6,ASSLSTGTQGAAF
TRBV9,ASSPQGAFAEAF
TRBV6-5,ASSSKRTGEAF
TRBV2,ASTSDGDYGYT
TRBV4-3,ASSQGQGYGYT
TRBV24-1,ATSRANYGYT
TRBV24-1,ATEGQGAGETQY